One sample yielded the 31 T cell receptor beta chains listed below, sequenced in a study of T cell changes during pregnancy in multiple sclerosis (dated by TCRdb to between 2017 and 2020). The method behind the library was the immunoSEQ multiplex PCR assay. The clones in this table, taken by TCRdb from immuneACCESS, are in-frame only. Not every clone is retained; where verified, under half of the shortfall comes from an unresolved V gene, and the cause of the rest is unknown. The sample table records about 69,000 clones; about nine tenths of these occur just once. The top ten clones comprise more than 1.2% of the sample. This specimen was peripheral blood, taken in the third trimester of pregnancy. These receptors originate from a female donor with multiple sclerosis, enrolled in a pregnancy study.

This clone was observed a handful of times. Here the CDR3 DNA reads TGTGCCAGCTCAAAGACGGGTTTGTCTGGAAACACCATATATTTT. Protein product: CASSKTGLSGNTIYF. This rearrangement joins TRBV18 to TRBJ1-3; D is ambiguous. Trimming shortened V by 5 bases and J by 1 base, and 12 bases separated the two germline ends. CDR1 is KGHSH, CDR2 LQKENI, per germline. CDR3 length equals 15 residues.

This chain connects TRBV6-7 to TRBJ1-6; possibly TRBD1 for D (6 bases). TRBV6-7 falls under the ORF class, with uncertain function. The CDR3 spans 20 residues. The V and J ends lost 0 bases and 10 bases respectively, with 28 bases between them. The CDR3 here is CASSYSSGWSGPPGDSPLHF. Written as DNA, the CDR3 is TGTGCCAGCAGTTACTCGTCAGGATGGTCAGGCCCCCCAGGGGACTCACCCCTCCACTTT.

The rearrangement uses TRBV6-4 and TRBJ2-7, with 11 bases aligning to TRBD2. V shed 3 bases, J shed 2 bases, and the junction held 3 bases outside the gene matches. Germline V gene sequence: CDR1 MRHNA, CDR2 SNTAGT. This CDR3 spans 15 amino acids. The chain's CDR3 is CASSESSGGAYEQYF. The CDR3 DNA reads TGTGCCAGCAGTGAGAGTAGCGGGGGGGCCTACGAGCAGTACTTC.

This rearrangement joins TRBV15 to TRBJ2-1; possibly TRBD1 for D (6 bases). Germline V gives CDR1 LNHNV, CDR2 YYDKDF (reference sequence). The CDR3 has 14 residues. V lost 0 bases and J lost 6, with 9 bases in between. The CDR3 nucleotides read TGTGCCACCAGCAGAGATGGGGGCCCCAATGAGCAGTTCTTC. It encodes CATSRDGGPNEQFF. The whole variable domain, filled in from reference TRBV15 and TRBJ2-1, reads DAMVIQNPRYQVTQFGKPVTLSCSQTLNHNVMYWYQQKSSQAPKLLFHYYDKDFNNEADTPDNFQSRRPNTSFCFLDIRSPGLGDTAMYLCATSRDGGPNEQFFGPGTRLTVL.

This clone was found a few times. The V call is TRBV2, the J call TRBJ1-2; 7 positions match TRBD1. With 1 base clipped from V and 3 bases from J, the junction kept 5 bases outside the gene matches. This CDR3 comprises 15 residues. Germline CDR1 and CDR2: SNHLY and FYNNEI. The CDR3 loop is CASSEGQGGDYGYTF. The CDR3 DNA follows: TGTGCCAGCAGTGAAGGGCAGGGGGGCGACTATGGCTACACCTTC.

This CDR3 is CASSQLQVRETQYF. Written as DNA, the CDR3 is TGTGCCAGCAGCCAACTACAGGTCCGGGAGACCCAGTACTTC. The chain combines TRBV5-8 with TRBJ2-5; possibly TRBD1 for D (5 bases). The V gene lost 4 bases and the J gene lost 5 bases, with 15 bases spanning the gap. The CDR3 consists of 14 residues. Germline V lookup: CDR1 SGHTS, CDR2 YDEGEE.

The rearrangement links TRBV5-1 to TRBJ2-3, with D tentatively TRBD1 (6 bases). Per the germline V gene, CDR1 is SGHRS and CDR2 is YFSETQ. V lost 1 base and J lost 0, with 15 bases in between. The CDR3 has 17 residues. In nucleotides, the CDR3 is TGCGCCAGCAGCTTGCTGGCAGGGGATCCTAGCACAGATACGCAGTATTTT. Amino acid sequence: CASSLLAGDPSTDTQYF.

The chain couples TRBV28 to TRBJ1-1; D unclear. Trimming shortened V by 6 bases and J by 7 bases, and 9 bases separated the two germline ends. The V gene's germline CDR1 is MDHEN and CDR2 SYDVKM. This CDR3 contains 11 residues. The chain's CDR3 is CASSTVREAFF. CDR3 in DNA: TGTGCCAGCAGCACTGTGCGTGAAGCTTTCTTT.

The genes are TRBV7-3 and TRBJ1-1, with D possibly matching TRBD1 (5 bases). From germline, CDR1 is SGHTA and CDR2 FQGTGA. The CDR3 runs 13 residues. The ends were cut back, 5 bases at V and 5 bases at J, with 12 bases in the middle. CDR3 nucleotide sequence: TGTGCCAGCAGCCCCTCGGGGGGAACTGAAGCTTTCTTT. Protein sequence: CASSPSGGTEAFF.

V usage is TRBV5-1 and J usage is TRBJ2-2; D is unresolved. Per germline, CDR1 SGHRS and CDR2 YFSETQ. The CDR3 covers 14 residues. The ends were cut back, 0 bases at V and 2 bases at J, with 5 bases in the middle. This chain's CDR3 is CASSLGPNTGELFF. For the CDR3, the DNA is TGCGCCAGCAGCTTGGGGCCCAACACCGGGGAGCTGTTTTTT.

The chain employs TRBV6-5 and TRBJ2-7, with D hard to call. Germline CDR1 reads MNHEY; CDR2 reads SVGAGI. Trimming shortened V by 5 bases and J by 0 bases, and 14 bases separated the two germline ends. The CDR3 is 15 residues long. The DNA for the CDR3 is TGTGCCAGCAGTCCCCTCGCAGGTACCTCCTACGAGCAGTACTTC. It yields the protein CASSPLAGTSYEQYF.

The count of this clone is one. The chain is built from TRBV6-1 and TRBJ1-2; no clear D gene. V lost 2 bases to trimming and J lost 4 bases, with 5 bases between them. The CDR3 is 12 amino acids. Germline V lookup: CDR1 MNHNS, CDR2 SASEGT. Here the CDR3 reads CASSENGYGYTF. CDR3 nucleotides: TGTGCCAGCAGTGAAAACGGCTATGGCTACACCTTC.

The gene calls are TRBV11-3 and TRBJ2-1, with D perhaps TRBD1 (6 bases). Germline CDR1 and CDR2: SGHNT and YENEEA. The CDR3 contains 14 residues. The V end was cut by 5 bases, the J end by 1 base, with 9 bases between. CDR3 sequence (DNA): TGTGCCAGCAGCGTAACAGGGTCCTACAATGAGCAGTTCTTC. Encoded protein: CASSVTGSYNEQFF.

In DNA form, the CDR3 reads TGTGCCAGCAGCCACAGGGCCAGGGGGGCGTGGGGGAACACTGAAGCTTTCTTT. It translates to CASSHRARGAWGNTEAFF. The V gene is TRBV7-2, the J gene TRBJ1-1; 7 nucleotides line up with TRBD1. The CDR3 totals 18 residues. V shed 5 bases and J 1 base; nucleotides not matched to a gene: 16. The germline V gene has CDR1 SGHTA and CDR2 FQGNSA.

The chain joins TRBV4-1 to TRBJ1-2; 9 bases align to TRBD1. Germline V CDR1 and CDR2: MGHRA, YSYEKL. CDR3 length equals 16 residues. The junction had 8 bases not matched to a gene; V was cut back by 4 bases and J by 2 bases. The CDR3 DNA follows: TGCGCCAGCAGCCGATCCCTTGGACAGGGGAACTATGGCTACACCTTC. It encodes CASSRSLGQGNYGYTF.

The V and J genes are TRBV13 and TRBJ1-2; 7 bases line up with TRBD1. Germline CDR1 PRHDT, CDR2 FYEKMQ (reference sequence). The CDR3 sequence is 13 residues long. Unmatched junction bases numbered 1, after V lost 0 bases and J lost 6 bases. Written as DNA, the CDR3 is TGTGCCAGCAGCTTAGGACAGGGGCATGGCTACACCTTC. Residues: CASSLGQGHGYTF.

The chain combines TRBV5-1 with TRBJ2-7, with TRBD1 as a possible D gene (6 bases). The CDR3 length is 13 residues. The V and J ends lost 7 bases and 4 bases respectively, with 15 bases between them. CDR1 and CDR2 (germline): SGHRS, YFSETQ. The CDR3 region is CASGTGQLYEQYF. CDR3 nucleotide sequence: TGCGCCAGCGGGACCGGACAGCTTTACGAGCAGTACTTC.

The chain carries TRBV18 and TRBJ2-1, with D tentatively TRBD2 (6 bases). Germline CDR1 is KGHSH and CDR2 is LQKENI. The CDR3 runs to 16 residues. V was clipped by 5 bases and J by 1 base, with 15 bases between them. The chain's CDR3 is CASSSQTSFSYNEQFF. DNA for the CDR3: TGTGCCAGCTCATCACAGACTAGTTTTTCCTACAATGAGCAGTTCTTC.

V is TRBV7-9 and J is TRBJ1-2; 7 bases align to TRBD1. The V gene end was trimmed by 3 bases and the J gene end by 3 bases; junction bases not matched to a gene: 1. The length of the CDR3 is 13 residues. From germline, CDR1 is SEHNR and CDR2 FQNEAQ (reference sequence). The DNA of the CDR3 is TGTGCCAGCAGCTTCCAGGGGGACTATGGCTACACCTTC. Translating it yields CASSFQGDYGYTF.

The V and J genes are TRBV21-1 and TRBJ1-2; the table assigns TRBD1, which was not confirmed against the DNA. TRBV21-1 is classified as a pseudogene. The CDR3 totals 16 residues. CDR3 sequence: CASSNKRTERNYGYTF. The CDR3 DNA is TGTGCCAGCAGCAATAAGAGGACAGAAAGAAACTATGGCTACACCTTC.

The genes are TRBV13 and TRBJ1-1; D is possibly TRBD1 (5 bases). The CDR3 has 15 residues. With 6 bases removed from V and 1 base from J, the gap between germline ends came to 15 bases. The germline gives CDR1 PRHDT, CDR2 FYEKMQ (reference sequence). The CDR3 DNA is TGTGCCAGCAGATCGGAGGGGCTTTGGAACACTGAAGCTTTCTTT. This translates into CASRSEGLWNTEAFF.

The chain has TRBV19 and TRBJ1-6; a weak D match, TRBD1 (5 bases). Trimming took off 6 bases at V and 7 bases at J, with 16 bases between the two ends. This CDR3 region has 15 residues. CDR1 is LNHDA and CDR2 is SQIVND in the germline V gene (reference sequence). This chain's CDR3 is CASRGAAMGNSPLHF. The CDR3 DNA sequence: TGTGCCAGTAGAGGGGCGGCCATGGGGAATTCACCCCTCCACTTT.

This rearrangement joins TRBV4-1 to TRBJ1-1; D perhaps matches TRBD1 (5 bases). Trimming cost V 3 bases and J 0 bases, with 17 bases left between them. This CDR3 comprises 17 residues. The germline CDR1 and CDR2 sequences are MGHRA and YSYEKL. The CDR3 DNA follows: TGCGCCAGCAGCCACTTCAGACCACAGGTTATGAACACTGAAGCTTTCTTT. Translated, it gives CASSHFRPQVMNTEAFF.

The rearrangement joins TRBV7-2 to TRBJ2-7; D remains ambiguous. V was trimmed by 5 bases and J by 3 bases, leaving 8 bases between them. There are 12 residues in the CDR3. CDR1 is SGHTA, CDR2 FQGNSA, per germline. The CDR3 bases are TGTGCCAGCAGCCGACTGAACTACGAGCAGTACTTC. Protein sequence: CASSRLNYEQYF.

The J gene is TRBJ1-5, the V gene TRBV28; D may be TRBD1 (5 bases). Between the trimmed V and J ends, which lost 4 bases and 0 bases, there was a span of 10 bases. CDR3 length: 15 residues. Per the germline V gene, CDR1 is MDHEN and CDR2 is SYDVKM. This CDR3 reads CASSWTTVSNQPQHF. Here the CDR3 DNA reads TGTGCCAGCAGTTGGACGACAGTTAGCAATCAGCCCCAGCATTTT.

This CDR3 reads CASTPGEGRGYGYTF. DNA of the CDR3: TGTGCCAGCACCCCCGGGGAGGGTCGGGGCTATGGCTACACCTTC. V gene TRBV6-5 combines with J gene TRBJ1-2; D is uncertain. The germline V gene encodes CDR1 MNHEY and CDR2 SVGAGI. The CDR3 spans 15 residues. V was trimmed by 7 bases and J by 4 bases, leaving 19 bases between them.

The rearrangement uses TRBV4-1 and TRBJ2-7; 9 bases match TRBD1. Germline V gene lookup returns CDR1 MGHRA and CDR2 YSYEKL. The CDR3 consists of 14 residues. V lost 4 bases to trimming and J lost 3 bases; unmatched junction nucleotides: 4. Here the CDR3 reads CASSRTGVGYEQYF. In DNA, the CDR3 is TGCGCCAGCAGCCGGACAGGGGTGGGCTACGAGCAGTACTTC.

The rearrangement links TRBV9 to TRBJ1-1; D is perhaps TRBD1 (5 bases). The CDR3 runs to 16 residues. V was trimmed by 4 bases and J by 1 base, leaving 17 bases between them. CDR1 is SGDLS and CDR2 is YYNGEE in the germline V gene. The CDR3 is CASSTSSDRPNTEAFF. The CDR3 region has the DNA TGTGCCAGCAGCACGAGCAGTGACAGACCGAACACTGAAGCTTTCTTT.

This clone was counted a single time. This chain joins TRBV9 and TRBJ2-5; 9 bases map to TRBD1. Trimming took 0 bases from V and 5 from J; bases not matched to a gene: 8. The germline gives CDR1 SGDLS, CDR2 YYNGEE. The CDR3 is made up of 16 amino acids. The CDR3 here is CASSVGGTGTLETQYF. The CDR3 DNA reads as TGTGCCAGCAGCGTAGGGGGGACAGGGACGTTGGAGACCCAGTACTTC.

The chain links TRBV30 to TRBJ2-1; weak D call: TRBD1 (5 bases). Germline-derived CDR1 and CDR2 are GTSNPN and SVGIG (reference sequence). The CDR3 sequence is 12 residues long. V lost 5 bases and J 8 bases, leaving 13 bases between the germline ends. In DNA, the CDR3 is TGTGCCTGGTTCGGCAGGGTCGATGAGCAGTTCTTC. Its translation: CAWFGRVDEQFF.

The rearrangement uses TRBV9 and TRBJ2-5, with a weak D call TRBD2 (7 bases). CDR1 is SGDLS, CDR2 YYNGEE, per germline. This CDR3 contains 18 residues. Trimming removed 0 bases at V and 5 bases at J, with 23 bases between. The DNA of the CDR3 is TGTGCCAGCAGCGTAGACGGAAGGGCGGGGGCCACGGAGGAGACCCAGTACTTC. Its translation is CASSVDGRAGATEETQYF.